The 31 T cell receptor beta chains below were found in one sample sequenced in a study of technical replicates of blood from a few donors. Assay: immunoSEQ multiplex PCR; the TCRdb copy retains only in-frame clones and omits some. Seen here are some 77,000 clones, 86% observed once, and the top ten hold about 5.1%. The sequenced sample was PBMCs. All receptors derive from a human donor in good health. Some clones in this sample may be carry-over from other donors' samples.

By proportion, this clone is medium-sized. The V and J genes are TRBV7-2 and TRBJ1-1; TRBD1 agrees at 12 bases. There are 18 residues in the CDR3. Germline V gene data show CDR1 as SGHTA and CDR2 as FQGNSA. The V segment lost 6 bases and the J segment 5 bases; nucleotides outside the gene matches: 16. The CDR3 sequence: CASSPYSRDRGLYTEAFF. DNA of the CDR3: TGTGCCAGCAGTCCCTATTCACGGGACAGGGGGCTTTATACTGAAGCTTTCTTT.

This sequence joins TRBV18 and TRBJ1-2; 7 bases line up with TRBD1. This CDR3 has 15 amino acids. Germline V gene data show CDR1 as KGHSH and CDR2 as LQKENI. The V gene end was trimmed by 6 bases and the J gene end by 2 bases; junction bases not matched to a gene: 9. CDR3 sequence reads: CASSSTGVGNYGYTF. The CDR3 DNA is TGTGCCAGCTCTTCAACAGGGGTAGGAAACTATGGCTACACCTTC.

The chain combines TRBV27 with TRBJ2-1; TRBD1 agrees at 9 bases. The V and J ends lost 5 bases and 10 bases, in that order; junction bases with no gene match: 9. The CDR3 is 14 residues long. In germline, CDR1 is MNHEY, CDR2 SMNVEV (reference sequence). The CDR3, as DNA: TGTGCCAGCAGTCCAATACAGGGGGCCGAAGAGCAGTTCTTC. It codes for CASSPIQGAEEQFF.

The chain links TRBV7-6 to TRBJ2-2; D might be TRBD2 (6 bases). Looked up from germline, CDR1 is SGHVS and CDR2 is FNYEAQ. Deletions cut 1 base from V and 5 bases from J, with 14 bases between. The CDR3 consists of 16 residues. The CDR3 here is CASSLELPGSTGELFF. The CDR3, as DNA: TGTGCCAGCAGCTTAGAACTCCCCGGGAGTACCGGGGAGCTGTTTTTT.

This chain links TRBV7-2 with TRBJ2-7, with D perhaps TRBD1 (6 bases). Germline loops: CDR1 SGHTA, CDR2 FQGNSA. The CDR3 consists of 15 residues. With 3 bases removed from V and 5 bases from J, the gap between germline ends came to 17 bases. The CDR3 sequence is CASSLTGSPSDEQYF. The CDR3 DNA is TGTGCCAGCAGCTTGACAGGAAGCCCCTCGGACGAGCAGTACTTC.

This clone was observed a handful of times. The chain carries TRBV5-1 and TRBJ2-2; 10 bases fit TRBD1. This CDR3 region has 17 residues. Germline values: CDR1 SGHRS, CDR2 YFSETQ. The V segment lost 5 bases and the J segment 1 base; nucleotides outside the gene matches: 8. CDR3 nucleotide sequence: TGCGCCAGCAGTTACAAAAGGACAGGGGGGAACACCGGGGAGCTGTTTTTT. Residues: CASSYKRTGGNTGELFF.

The V gene is TRBV4-1, the J gene TRBJ2-3; D remains ambiguous. Germline V gene data show CDR1 as MGHRA and CDR2 as YSYEKL. Between the trimmed V and J ends, which lost 2 bases and 1 base, there was a span of 10 bases. The CDR3 loop spans 15 amino acids. The CDR3 sequence: CASSQRQVGTDTQYF. CDR3 bases: TGCGCCAGCAGCCAACGGCAGGTTGGCACAGATACGCAGTATTTT.

This clone was seen just once. The V call is TRBV19, the J call TRBJ2-1; TRBD1 matches at 7 bases. The CDR3 runs to 16 residues. V dropped 4 bases and J dropped 1; count of bases not matched to a gene: 7. Germline V gives CDR1 LNHDA, CDR2 SQIVND (reference sequence). CDR3 in DNA: TGTGCCAGTAGTAACATACAGGGGAAGTCCTACAATGAGCAGTTCTTC. Amino acid sequence: CASSNIQGKSYNEQFF.

The rearrangement links TRBV13 to TRBJ1-3; no clear D gene. Germline CDR1 and CDR2: PRHDT and FYEKMQ (reference sequence). The V gene lost 1 base and the J gene lost 0 bases, with 7 bases spanning the gap. The CDR3 extends over 15 amino acids. Here the CDR3 reads CASSLVLSSGNTIYF. CDR3 nucleotides: TGTGCCAGCAGCTTAGTACTGAGCTCTGGAAACACCATATATTTT.

The CDR3 nucleotides read TGCGCCAGCAGCTTGGGTCTCAGGGGAAGCGAGACCCAGTACTTC. Amino acid sequence: CASSLGLRGSETQYF. The chain employs TRBV5-1 and TRBJ2-5; D might be TRBD1 (6 bases). Germline V gene sequence: CDR1 SGHRS, CDR2 YFSETQ. The V end was cut by 0 bases, the J end by 5 bases, with 14 bases between. The CDR3 is 15 residues long.

This clone was counted a single time. The chain combines TRBV5-1 with TRBJ2-3; tentative D call: TRBD2 (7 bases). V was cut by 4 bases and J by 3 bases, with 27 bases left in between. Germline V CDR1 and CDR2: SGHRS, YFSETQ. The CDR3 runs to 19 residues. The CDR3 is CASSPTSPRGREKTDTQYF. CDR3 DNA sequence: TGCGCCAGCAGCCCGACATCCCCTCGGGGGCGGGAGAAGACAGATACGCAGTATTTT.

The chain uses TRBV7-8 and TRBJ1-2; TRBD1 aligns across 11 bases. Unmatched junction bases numbered 2, after V lost 2 bases and J lost 3 bases. Germline CDR1 SGHVS, CDR2 FQNEAQ. The CDR3 consists of 15 residues. Written as DNA, the CDR3 is TGTGCCAGCAGCTTAAGGGGACAGGGGGACTATGGCTACACCTTC. Amino acid sequence: CASSLRGQGDYGYTF. Combining the CDR3 with reference TRBV7-8 and TRBJ1-2 gives the whole variable domain GAGVSQSPRYKVAKRGQDVALRCDPISGHVSLFWYQQALGQGPEFLTYFQNEAQLDKSGLPSDRFFAERPEGSVSTLKIQRTQQEDSAVYLCASSLRGQGDYGYTFGSGTRLTVV.

The rearrangement links TRBV9 to TRBJ1-4, with 7 nucleotides matching TRBD1. V shed 1 base, J shed 7 bases, and the junction held 4 bases outside the gene matches. CDR3 size: 14 residues. Germline V CDR1 and CDR2: SGDLS, YYNGEE. CDR3: CASSVQGGGEKLFF. For the CDR3, the DNA is TGTGCCAGCAGCGTACAGGGGGGCGGTGAAAAACTGTTTTTT.

V gene TRBV7-9 combines with J gene TRBJ2-3; D unresolved. The V gene lost 5 bases and the J gene lost 8 bases, with 11 bases spanning the gap. The length of the CDR3 is 12 residues. The germline V gene encodes CDR1 SEHNR and CDR2 FQNEAQ (reference sequence). As DNA, the CDR3 is TGTGCCAGCAGCCTCCACTCCGGTACGCAGTATTTT. It encodes CASSLHSGTQYF.

The gene calls are TRBV18 and TRBJ2-1; 10 bases map to TRBD2. Germline V lookup: CDR1 KGHSH, CDR2 LQKENI. This CDR3 spans 16 amino acids. Germline trimming cut 4 bases from V and 7 bases from J; bases unmatched to any gene: 10. The CDR3 here is CASSRNPSGSNNEQFF. The CDR3 DNA sequence: TGTGCCAGCTCACGGAATCCTAGCGGGAGTAATAATGAGCAGTTCTTC.

The chain employs TRBV9 and TRBJ2-5, with a weak D call TRBD1 (6 bases). Trimming stripped 3 bases from V and 3 bases from J, with 12 bases between. CDR1 is SGDLS, CDR2 YYNGEE, per germline. The CDR3 is 14 residues long. The CDR3 here is CASSADSGEETQYF. CDR3 in DNA: TGTGCCAGCAGCGCGGACAGTGGGGAAGAGACCCAGTACTTC.

The chain joins TRBV6-4 to TRBJ2-7; the match to TRBD1 covers 12 bases. Germline trimming cut 5 bases from V and 5 bases from J; bases unmatched to any gene: 7. From germline, CDR1 is MRHNA and CDR2 SNTAGT. This CDR3 comprises 15 residues. In DNA, the CDR3 is TGTGCCAGCAGTATCCGGGACAGGGGGCTCCACGAGCAGTACTTC. Encoded protein: CASSIRDRGLHEQYF.

This chain uses TRBV4-3 with TRBJ1-4, with no clear D. Trimming took off 3 bases at V and 8 bases at J, with 13 bases between the two ends. This CDR3 has 14 amino acids. Germline assignment: CDR1 LGHNA and CDR2 YSLEER. As DNA, the CDR3 is TGCGCCAGCAGCCATAGCGGGGTCGGAGAAAAACTGTTTTTT. This encodes CASSHSGVGEKLFF.

The chain has TRBV7-3 and TRBJ2-2; D ambiguous. The germline V gene encodes CDR1 SGHTA and CDR2 FQGTGA. CDR3 length equals 15 residues. The V end was cut by 5 bases, the J end by 3 bases, with 13 bases between. The CDR3 DNA reads TGTGCCAGCAGCGATCCCGACTCTTACACCGGGGAGCTGTTTTTT. This sequence encodes CASSDPDSYTGELFF.

The chain combines TRBV5-1 with TRBJ2-7; maybe TRBD1 (6 bases). The CDR3 has 14 residues. CDR1 is SGHRS and CDR2 is YFSETQ in the germline V gene. Trimming removed 2 bases from V and 5 bases from J, with 14 bases in between. As DNA, the CDR3 is TGCGCCAGCAGCTTTGGTGCAGGGGCCAACGAGCAGTACTTC. Residues: CASSFGAGANEQYF.

The rearrangement joins TRBV15 to TRBJ2-3, with TRBD2 matching over 7 bases. This CDR3 spans 14 amino acids. V was pared by 3 bases and J by 2 bases, with 2 bases of the junction left unmatched. Germline V gives CDR1 LNHNV, CDR2 YYDKDF (reference sequence). The CDR3 bases are TGTGCCACCAGCAGGGGGGGGGACACAGATACGCAGTATTTT. The encoded protein is CATSRGGDTDTQYF. The complete variable domain, with remaining parts taken from reference TRBV15 and TRBJ2-3, reads DAMVIQNPRYQVTQFGKPVTLSCSQTLNHNVMYWYQQKSSQAPKLLFHYYDKDFNNEADTPDNFQSRRPNTSFCFLDIRSPGLGDTAMYLCATSRGGDTDTQYFGPGTRLTVL.

The chain uses TRBV19 and TRBJ1-2, with 8 bases identical to TRBD1. The germline CDR1 and CDR2 sequences are LNHDA and SQIVND (reference sequence). Germline trimming cut 3 bases from V and 4 bases from J; bases unmatched to any gene: 4. CDR3 length equals 14 residues. CDR3 amino acids: CASSIITGGYGYTF. The CDR3 region has the DNA TGTGCCAGTAGTATTATTACAGGGGGCTATGGCTACACCTTC.

The chain couples TRBV6-1 to TRBJ1-5, with D perhaps matching TRBD1 (5 bases). CDR1 and CDR2 (germline): MNHNS, SASEGT. This CDR3 region has 13 residues. Trimming shortened V by 1 base and J by 7 bases, and 8 bases separated the two germline ends. Here the CDR3 reads CASSEEGKQPQHF. The CDR3 DNA sequence: TGTGCCAGCAGTGAAGAGGGGAAACAGCCCCAGCATTTT.

This chain links TRBV5-1 with TRBJ2-2; 10 bases line up with TRBD1. CDR3 length equals 16 residues. Germline-derived CDR1 and CDR2 are SGHRS and YFSETQ. Trimming cost V 5 bases and J 0 bases; bases outside gene matches: 4. The CDR3 DNA reads TGCGCCAGCAGGCCGGGGACAGGGGCGAACACCGGGGAGCTGTTTTTT. It yields the protein CASRPGTGANTGELFF.

The chain uses TRBV6-5 and TRBJ1-2; D is uncertain. This CDR3 is built from 16 residues. Trimming removed 0 bases at V and 4 bases at J, with 15 bases between. CDR1 and CDR2 from the germline V gene are MNHEY and SVGAGI. Here the CDR3 DNA reads TGTGCCAGCAGTTACTCGTCGGCAGGAAGCGGCTATGGCTACACCTTC. It is translated as CASSYSSAGSGYGYTF.

Here the CDR3 DNA reads TGTGCCAGCAGCCAAGGGGACAGGAGAAACACTGAAGCTTTCTTT. Its protein is CASSQGDRRNTEAFF. The V gene is TRBV4-2, the J gene TRBJ1-1; 8 bases are shared with TRBD1. V lost 1 base, J lost 2 bases, and 3 bases stayed unmatched. The CDR3 spans 15 residues. Germline lookup yields CDR1 LGHNA and CDR2 YNFKEQ.

The V gene is TRBV6-5, the J gene TRBJ2-5; possibly TRBD1 for D (5 bases). V dropped 2 bases and J dropped 5 bases, with 9 bases sitting between them. In germline, CDR1 is MNHEY, CDR2 SVGAGI. The CDR3 sequence is 13 residues long. This chain's CDR3 is CASSYGRVETQYF. In DNA form, the CDR3 reads TGTGCCAGCAGTTACGGCAGGGTGGAGACCCAGTACTTC.

This clone was counted a few times. In nucleotides, the CDR3 is TGTGCCAGCAGCTTGGCCGGGGGAAACACCATATATTTT. Translation gives CASSLAGGNTIYF. V and J are TRBV5-4 and TRBJ1-3; D is unresolved. V was pared by 0 bases and J by 4 bases, with 5 bases between. Germline assignment: CDR1 SGHNT and CDR2 YYREEE (reference sequence). The CDR3 contains 13 residues.

V usage is TRBV18 and J usage is TRBJ2-1; 9 nucleotides agree with TRBD1. The CDR3 contains 15 residues. CDR1 and CDR2 from the germline V gene are KGHSH and LQKENI. Trimming took 5 bases from V and 4 from J; bases not matched to a gene: 6. The CDR3 region is CASSETGGGYNEQFF. CDR3 nucleotide sequence: TGTGCCAGCTCAGAGACAGGGGGGGGATACAATGAGCAGTTCTTC.

This clone was found once. The chain carries TRBV30 and TRBJ1-2; D may be TRBD1 (5 bases). The CDR3 extends over 13 amino acids. Germline V gene data show CDR1 as GTSNPN and CDR2 as SVGIG (reference sequence). V shed 3 bases and J shed 4 bases, with 12 bases lying between them. This chain's CDR3 is CAWRRQTPYGYTF. The CDR3 region has the DNA TGTGCCTGGAGGAGACAGACACCCTATGGCTACACCTTC. The full variable domain, completed using reference TRBV30 and TRBJ1-2, is SQTIHQWPATLVQPVGSPLSLECTVEGTSNPNLYWYRQAAGRGLQLLFYSVGIGQISSEVPQNLSASRPQDRQFILSSKKLLLSDSGFYLCAWRRQTPYGYTFGSGTRLTVV.

The chain's CDR3 is CAWSVRGSATNEKLFF. Here the CDR3 DNA reads TGTGCCTGGAGTGTACGGGGATCCGCAACTAATGAAAAACTGTTTTTT. This sequence joins TRBV30 and TRBJ1-4; D ambiguous. The ends were cut back, 0 bases at V and 0 bases at J, with 11 bases in the middle. This CDR3 spans 16 amino acids. Germline-derived CDR1 and CDR2 are GTSNPN and SVGIG (reference sequence).